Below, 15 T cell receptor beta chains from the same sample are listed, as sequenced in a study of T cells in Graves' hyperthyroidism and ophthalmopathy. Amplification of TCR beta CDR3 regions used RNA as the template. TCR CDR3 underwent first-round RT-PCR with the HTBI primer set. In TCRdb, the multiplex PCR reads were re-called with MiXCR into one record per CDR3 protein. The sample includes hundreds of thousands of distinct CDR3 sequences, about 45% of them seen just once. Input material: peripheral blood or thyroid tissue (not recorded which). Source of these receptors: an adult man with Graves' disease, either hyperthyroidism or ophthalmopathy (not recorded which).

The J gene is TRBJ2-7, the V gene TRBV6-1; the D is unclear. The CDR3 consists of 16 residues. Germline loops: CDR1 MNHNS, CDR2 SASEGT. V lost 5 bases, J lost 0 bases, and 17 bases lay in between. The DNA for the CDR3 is TGTGCCAGCAGTTACCCGATTGGACGGGCCTCCTACGAGCAGTACTTC. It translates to CASSYPIGRASYEQYF.

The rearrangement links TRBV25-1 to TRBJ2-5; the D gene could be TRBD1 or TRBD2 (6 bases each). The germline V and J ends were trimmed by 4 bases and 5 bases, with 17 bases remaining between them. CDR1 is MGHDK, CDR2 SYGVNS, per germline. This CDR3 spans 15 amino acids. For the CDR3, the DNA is TGTGCCAGCAGTGGAGGAGGGGGACGCATGGAGACCCAGTACTTC. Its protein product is CASSGGGGRMETQYF.

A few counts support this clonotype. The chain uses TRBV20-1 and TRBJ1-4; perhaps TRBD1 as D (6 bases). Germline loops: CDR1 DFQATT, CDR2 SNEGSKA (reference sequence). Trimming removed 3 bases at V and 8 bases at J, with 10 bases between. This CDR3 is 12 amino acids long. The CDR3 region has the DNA TGCAGTGCTAGCTACAGGGACGAAAAACTGTTTTTT. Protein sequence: CSASYRDEKLFF.

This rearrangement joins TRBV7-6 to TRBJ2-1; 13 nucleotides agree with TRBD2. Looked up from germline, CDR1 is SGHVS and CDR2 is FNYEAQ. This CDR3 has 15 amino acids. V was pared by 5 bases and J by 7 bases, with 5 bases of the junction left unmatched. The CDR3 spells CASSRTSGRKNEQFF. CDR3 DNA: TGTGCCAGCAGCCGGACTAGCGGGAGAAAGAATGAGCAGTTCTTC.

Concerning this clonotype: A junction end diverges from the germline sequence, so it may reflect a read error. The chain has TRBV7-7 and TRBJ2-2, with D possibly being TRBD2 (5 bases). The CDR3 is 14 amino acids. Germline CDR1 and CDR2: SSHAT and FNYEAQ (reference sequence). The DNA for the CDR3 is TGTGCTAGCAGCTTAGAACTAGAATTCGGGGAGCTGTTTTTT. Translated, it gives CASSLELEFGELFF. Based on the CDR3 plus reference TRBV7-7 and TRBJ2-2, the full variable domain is GAGVSQSPRYKVTKRGQDVTLRCDPISSHATLYWYQQALGQGPEFLTYFNYEAQPDKSGLPSDRFSAERPEGSISTLTIQRTEQRDSAMYRCASSLELEFGELFFGEGSRLTVL.

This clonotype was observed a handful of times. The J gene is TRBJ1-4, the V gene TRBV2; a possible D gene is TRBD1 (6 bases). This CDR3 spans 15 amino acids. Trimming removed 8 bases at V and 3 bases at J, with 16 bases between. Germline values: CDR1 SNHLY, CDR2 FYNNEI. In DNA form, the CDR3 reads TGTGCCAGCGATCGGCGGGACACGCCTAATGAAAAACTGTTTTTT. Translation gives CASDRRDTPNEKLFF.

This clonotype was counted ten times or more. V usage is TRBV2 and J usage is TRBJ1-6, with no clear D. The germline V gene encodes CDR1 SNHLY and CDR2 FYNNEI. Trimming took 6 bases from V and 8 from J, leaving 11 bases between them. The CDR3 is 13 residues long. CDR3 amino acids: CASRSGPYSPLHF. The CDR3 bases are TGTGCCAGCAGAAGCGGCCCCTATTCACCCCTCCACTTT.

CDR3 region: CASSGGTGGEPQHF. The CDR3 DNA reads TGTGCCAGCAGTGGAGGGACAGGGGGCGAGCCCCAGCATTTT. The chain uses TRBV2 and TRBJ1-5; 12 nucleotides align to TRBD1. J was trimmed by 8 bases and V by 4 bases; bases with no gene match: 3. CDR3 size: 14 residues. Germline lookup yields CDR1 SNHLY and CDR2 FYNNEI. The full variable domain, in which reference TRBV2 and TRBJ1-5 provide the parts outside the CDR3, is EPEVTQTPSHQVTQMGQEVILRCVPISNHLYFYWYRQILGQKVEFLVSFYNNEISEKSEIFDDQFSVERPDGSNFTLKIRSTKLEDSAMYFCASSGGTGGEPQHFGDGTRLSIL.

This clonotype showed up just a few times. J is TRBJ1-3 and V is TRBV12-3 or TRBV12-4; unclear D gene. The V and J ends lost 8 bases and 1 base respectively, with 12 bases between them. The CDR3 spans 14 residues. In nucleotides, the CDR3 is TGTGCCAGCCGGCCCGACCCTTCTGGAAACACCATATATTTT. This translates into CASRPDPSGNTIYF.

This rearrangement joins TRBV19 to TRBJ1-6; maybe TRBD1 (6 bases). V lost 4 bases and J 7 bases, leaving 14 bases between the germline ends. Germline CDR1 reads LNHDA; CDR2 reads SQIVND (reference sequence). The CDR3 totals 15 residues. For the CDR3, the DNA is TGTGCCAGTAGTACCCGACCGGGACAAAATTCACCCCTCCACTTT. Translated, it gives CASSTRPGQNSPLHF.

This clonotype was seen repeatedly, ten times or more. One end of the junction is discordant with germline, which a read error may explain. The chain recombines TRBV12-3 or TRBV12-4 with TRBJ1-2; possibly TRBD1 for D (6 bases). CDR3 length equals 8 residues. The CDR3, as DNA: TGTGCCTGCTCGGAGGGGGACTTC. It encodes CACSEGDF.

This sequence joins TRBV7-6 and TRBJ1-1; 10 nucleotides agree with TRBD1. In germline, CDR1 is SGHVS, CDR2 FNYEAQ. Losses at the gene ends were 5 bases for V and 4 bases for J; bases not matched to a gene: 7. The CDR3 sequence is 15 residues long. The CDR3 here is CASSPDRGGRTEAFF. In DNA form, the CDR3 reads TGTGCCAGCAGCCCGGACAGGGGGGGTCGCACTGAAGCTTTCTTT.

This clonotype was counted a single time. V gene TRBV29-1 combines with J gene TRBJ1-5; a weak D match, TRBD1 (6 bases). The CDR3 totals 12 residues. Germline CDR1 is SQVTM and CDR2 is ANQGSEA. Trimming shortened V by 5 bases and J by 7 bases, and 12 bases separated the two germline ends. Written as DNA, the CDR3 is TGCAGCGTTTCACAGGGTTTCCAGCCCCAGCATTTT. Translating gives CSVSQGFQPQHF.

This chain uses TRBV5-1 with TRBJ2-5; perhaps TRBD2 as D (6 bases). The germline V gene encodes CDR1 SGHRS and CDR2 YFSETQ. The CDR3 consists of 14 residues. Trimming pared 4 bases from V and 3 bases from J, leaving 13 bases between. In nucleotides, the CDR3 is TGCGCCAGCAGCAGGAGGGGCTTTGAAGAGACCCAGTACTTC. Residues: CASSRRGFEETQYF.

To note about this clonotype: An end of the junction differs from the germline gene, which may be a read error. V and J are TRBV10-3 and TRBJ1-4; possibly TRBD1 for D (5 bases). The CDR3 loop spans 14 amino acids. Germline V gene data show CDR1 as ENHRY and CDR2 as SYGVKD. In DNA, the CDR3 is TGTGCCAGCAGTTACAGGTTCCGCGAAGAAAAACTGTTTTTT. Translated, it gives CASSYRFREEKLFF.